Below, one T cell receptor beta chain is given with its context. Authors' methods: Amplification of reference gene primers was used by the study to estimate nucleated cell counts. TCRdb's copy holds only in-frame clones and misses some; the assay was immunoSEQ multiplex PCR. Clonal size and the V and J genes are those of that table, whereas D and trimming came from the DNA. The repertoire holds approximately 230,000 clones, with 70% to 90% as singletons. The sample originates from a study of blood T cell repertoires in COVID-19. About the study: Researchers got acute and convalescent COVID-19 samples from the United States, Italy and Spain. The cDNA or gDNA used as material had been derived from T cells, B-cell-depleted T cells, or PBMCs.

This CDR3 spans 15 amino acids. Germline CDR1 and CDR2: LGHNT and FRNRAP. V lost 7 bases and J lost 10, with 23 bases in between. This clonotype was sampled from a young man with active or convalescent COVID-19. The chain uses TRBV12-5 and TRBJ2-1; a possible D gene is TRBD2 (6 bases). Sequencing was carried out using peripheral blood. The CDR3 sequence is CASALVGLRRGEQFF. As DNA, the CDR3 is TGTGCTAGTGCCCTTGTGGGACTTAGGCGCGGGGAGCAGTTCTTC.